Below, 11 T cell receptor beta chains from the same sample are listed, as sequenced in a study of pediatric ulcerative colitis. Measured with immunoSEQ multiplex PCR; TCRdb has only the in-frame clones, and not every one. Found here are around 64,000 clones, 70% to 80% of them singletons; the top ten hold 5.2%. The specimen was blood. The receptors were gathered from a boy under 18 with moderate ulcerative colitis.

The rearrangement uses TRBV2 and TRBJ1-4, with 7 bases fitting TRBD1. The junction had 5 bases not matched to a gene; V was cut back by 0 bases and J by 10 bases. Germline V lookup: CDR1 SNHLY, CDR2 FYNNEI. The CDR3 runs 14 residues. CDR3 sequence reads: CASSEAQGGGKLFF. CDR3 in DNA: TGTGCCAGCAGTGAAGCCCAGGGGGGGGGAAAACTGTTTTTT.

V gene TRBV25-1 combines with J gene TRBJ1-4; TRBD1 aligns across 10 bases. Trimming took 4 bases from V and 8 from J; bases not matched to a gene: 7. Germline V CDR1 and CDR2: MGHDK, SYGVNS. This CDR3 region has 15 residues. The CDR3 DNA reads as TGTGCCAGCAGTGCAGACAGGGGGCGCCGGGAAAAACTGTTTTTT. Translated, it gives CASSADRGRREKLFF.

The chain couples TRBV19 to TRBJ2-7, with 13 positions matching TRBD2. Per the germline V gene, CDR1 is LNHDA and CDR2 is SQIVND (reference sequence). The J segment lost 2 bases and the V segment lost 3 bases, leaving 1 base of the junction unmatched. The CDR3 runs 15 residues. The CDR3 reads CASSIGLAGAYEQYF. CDR3 in DNA: TGTGCCAGTAGTATCGGACTAGCGGGAGCCTACGAGCAGTACTTC.

This chain joins TRBV5-4 and TRBJ2-7; D gene ambiguous. The CDR3 is made up of 15 amino acids. Germline V gene data show CDR1 as SGHNT and CDR2 as YYREEE (reference sequence). V was pared by 1 base and J by 3 bases, with 14 bases between. CDR3 nucleotides: TGTGCCAGCAGCTTGTATCTTTCACGTAACTACGAGCAGTACTTC. It is translated as CASSLYLSRNYEQYF. Based on the CDR3 plus reference TRBV5-4 and TRBJ2-7, the full variable domain is ETGVTQSPTHLIKTRGQQVTLRCSSQSGHNTVSWYQQALGQGPQFIFQYYREEENGRGNFPPRFSGLQFPNYSSELNVNALELDDSALYLCASSLYLSRNYEQYFGPGTRLTVT.

The chain has TRBV6-6 and TRBJ2-3; D possibly corresponds to TRBD2 (6 bases). Trimming removed 0 bases from V and 4 bases from J, with 11 bases in between. The CDR3 contains 15 residues. Looked up from germline, CDR1 is MNHNY and CDR2 is SVGAGI (reference sequence). This CDR3 reads CASSYSGSGADTQYF. The DNA of the CDR3 is TGTGCCAGCAGTTACTCCGGGAGTGGGGCAGATACGCAGTATTTT.

This chain joins TRBV9 and TRBJ2-3, with 8 bases that match TRBD1. The CDR3 is made up of 15 amino acids. Per the germline V gene, CDR1 is SGDLS and CDR2 is YYNGEE. V shed 0 bases and J 7 bases; nucleotides not matched to a gene: 7. The CDR3, as DNA: TGTGCCAGCAGCGTAGCTGGGACAGGAGAGAATACGCAGTATTTT. This sequence encodes CASSVAGTGENTQYF.

The chain joins TRBV7-2 to TRBJ1-3; tentative D call: TRBD1 (6 bases). V was pared by 5 bases and J by 0 bases, with 11 bases between. This CDR3 has 15 amino acids. CDR1 and CDR2 (germline): SGHTA, FQGNSA. The CDR3, as DNA: TGTGCCAGCAGCCGACAGGAGGACTCTGGAAACACCATATATTTT. Protein sequence: CASSRQEDSGNTIYF.

The chain joins TRBV2 to TRBJ1-5; no firm D call. Germline V gene data show CDR1 as SNHLY and CDR2 as FYNNEI. CDR3 length equals 16 residues. Trimming stripped 0 bases from V and 1 base from J, with 10 bases between. CDR3 amino acids: CASSEAWFSSNQPQHF. DNA of the CDR3: TGTGCCAGCAGTGAAGCGTGGTTTTCCAGCAATCAGCCCCAGCATTTT.

This clone was detected only a few times. J is TRBJ1-4 and V is TRBV5-1; D is possibly TRBD1 (5 bases). This CDR3 comprises 13 residues. Trimming removed 7 bases from V and 8 bases from J, with 15 bases in between. Germline V CDR1 and CDR2: SGHRS, YFSETQ. The CDR3 reads CASSPGGSEKLFF. The CDR3 DNA follows: TGCGCCAGCTCCCCGGGGGGAAGCGAAAAACTGTTTTTT.

The chain uses TRBV4-1 and TRBJ1-6; 8 bases are a match to TRBD1. V lost 0 bases, J lost 10 bases, and 5 bases stayed unmatched. The germline V gene has CDR1 MGHRA and CDR2 YSYEKL. The CDR3 consists of 15 residues. CDR3 DNA sequence: TGCGCCAGCAGCCAAGAAGCCAGGGGGCGGTCACCCCTCCACTTT. Translating gives CASSQEARGRSPLHF.

This clone came up once. V and J are TRBV7-2 and TRBJ2-7; perhaps D is TRBD1 or TRBD2 (5 bases each). This CDR3 is 13 amino acids long. Between the trimmed V and J ends, which lost 5 bases and 6 bases, there was a span of 14 bases. CDR1 SGHTA and CDR2 FQGNSA come from the germline V gene. Here the CDR3 reads CASSPPNGGEQYF. In DNA, the CDR3 is TGTGCCAGCAGCCCGCCGAATGGGGGCGAGCAGTACTTC.